These T cell receptor beta chains were read from a single sample in a study of blood T cell repertoires in COVID-19. Generated by immunoSEQ multiplex PCR, the TCRdb table keeps only in-frame clones and is missing some. In the table there are roughly 62,000 clones, more than 75% of which are singletons. Material: peripheral blood. Receptor source: a human donor with active COVID-19. The donor label of this sample is uncertain. The CDR3 runs from the conserved cysteine through the conserved F or W. D genes are given only for firm matches. Part of the rows lack a size; the others show once, few, many or a class for expanded clones.

>TRBJ2-1|NA|NA|TRBV21-1
CASSKWAGYNEQFF
TGTGCCAGCAGCAAATGGGCAGGCTACAATGAGCAGTTCTTC
>TRBJ2-6|NA|once|TRBV19
CASRYRAGANVLTF
TGTGCCAGTAGGTACAGGGCTGGGGCCAACGTCCTGACTTTC
>TRBJ2-1|NA|NA|TRBV6-5
CASSYGGANEQFF
TGTGCCAGCAGTTACGGGGGGGCTAATGAGCAGTTCTTC
>TRBJ1-4|NA|NA|TRBV18
CASSPVPLNSYQNEKLFF
TGTGCCAGCTCACCGGTGCCTCTTAACTCATACCAAAATGAAAAACTGTTTTTT
>TRBJ2-7|TRBD2|NA|TRBV6-5
CAARRAGYYEQYF
TGTGCCGCACGGCGAGCGGGGTACTACGAGCAGTACTTC
>TRBJ2-7|TRBD2|NA|TRBV5-1
CASSGDREGYEQYF
TGCGCCTCCTCGGGGGACCGGGAGGGATACGAGCAGTACTTC
>TRBJ2-2|NA|NA|TRBV5-1
CASSSGAPGTGELFF
TGCGCCAGCAGCTCAGGGGCCCCGGGGACCGGGGAGCTGTTTTTT
>TRBJ1-6|NA|NA|TRBV5-4
CASSPGSDSPLHF
TGTGCCAGCAGCCCCGGGTCCGATTCACCCCTCCACTTT
>TRBJ2-2|NA|NA|TRBV21-1
CASNTQGAGELFF
TGTGCCAGCAACACACAGGGGGCCGGGGAGCTGTTTTTT
>TRBJ2-7|NA|NA|TRBV11-3
CASSASSYEQYF
TGTGCCAGCAGCGCAAGTAGCTACGAGCAGTACTTC
>TRBJ2-5|TRBD2|NA|TRBV7-9
CASSLGLAGEETQYF
TGTGCCAGCAGCCTGGGACTAGCGGGAGAAGAGACCCAGTACTTC
>TRBJ1-5|TRBD1|NA|TRBV11-3
CASSSRDRDGQPQHF
TGTGCCAGCAGCTCCCGGGACAGGGATGGTCAGCCCCAGCATTTT
>TRBJ2-5|NA|NA|TRBV7-2
CASSLEAEETQYF
TGTGCCAGCAGCTTAGAAGCGGAAGAGACCCAGTACTTC
>TRBJ1-1|TRBD1|once|TRBV19
CASTETLGQGFVKAEAFF
TGTGCCAGTACCGAAACCCTGGGACAGGGTTTTGTGAAGGCTGAAGCTTTCTTT
>TRBJ2-3|TRBD2|NA|TRBV5-1
CASSLTLAGATDTQYF
TGCGCCAGCAGCTTGACACTAGCGGGAGCAACAGATACGCAGTATTTT
>TRBJ1-5|TRBD1|NA|TRBV5-6
CASSLGRTGGQPQHF
TGTGCCAGCAGCTTGGGTCGGACAGGGGGCCAGCCCCAGCATTTT
>TRBJ2-3|TRBD1|NA|TRBV6-1
CASSEGTGGVDTQYF
TGTGCCAGCAGTGAAGGGACAGGGGGTGTGGATACGCAGTATTTT
>TRBJ2-1|TRBD2|NA|TRBV19
CASSSVAGGSSYNEQFF
TGTGCCAGTAGTTCGGTAGCGGGAGGTAGCTCCTACAATGAGCAGTTCTTC
>TRBJ2-1|NA|NA|TRBV7-7
CASSLVLGAAGEQFF
TGTGCTAGCAGCTTAGTGTTGGGAGCAGCGGGTGAGCAGTTCTTC
>TRBJ1-1|TRBD1|NA|TRBV11-2
CASSPYPTGTEAFF
TGTGCCAGCAGCCCCTACCCGACAGGGACTGAAGCTTTCTTT
>TRBJ2-1|NA|NA|TRBV10-3
CAISPLANEQFF
TGTGCCATCAGTCCGCTAGCGAATGAGCAGTTCTTC
>TRBJ1-1|NA|NA|TRBV6-2/TRBV6-3
CASSRPGWNTEAFF
TGTGCCAGCAGTCGTCCGGGGTGGAACACTGAAGCTTTCTTT
>TRBJ1-5|TRBD1|NA|TRBV4-3
CASSQDAGQGDQPQHF
TGCGCCAGCAGCCAAGATGCGGGACAGGGGGATCAGCCCCAGCATTTT
>TRBJ2-3|NA|NA|TRBV12-2
CASRLAPQASGGPSTDTQYF
TGTGCAAGTCGCTTAGCGCCCCAGGCTAGCGGGGGCCCTAGCACAGATACGCAGTATTTT
>TRBJ1-2|NA|NA|TRBV7-2
CASRNTGRLGYTF
TGTGCCAGCAGGAACACAGGAAGACTTGGCTACACCTTC
>TRBJ2-1|NA|NA|TRBV7-2
CASSFSGLNNEQFF
TGTGCCAGCAGCTTTTCGGGACTTAACAATGAGCAGTTCTTC
>TRBJ2-7|TRBD1|NA|TRBV6-6
CASNRDRSSYEQYF
TGTGCCAGCAACCGGGACAGGAGCTCCTACGAGCAGTACTTC
>TRBJ2-3|NA|NA|TRBV7-2
CASTLDGGTDTQYF
TGTGCCAGCACCCTCGACGGAGGCACAGATACGCAGTATTTT
>TRBJ2-5|TRBD2|NA|TRBV7-2
CASSPGTGGETQYF
TGTGCCAGCAGCCCCGGGACGGGAGGGGAGACCCAGTACTTC
>TRBJ1-5|NA|NA|TRBV15
CATSRDRGSRGPQHF
TGTGCCACCAGCAGAGATCGCGGGTCTCGGGGGCCCCAGCATTTT
>TRBJ2-5|NA|NA|TRBV18
CASSPRTEETQYF
TGTGCCAGCTCACCACGGACAGAAGAGACCCAGTACTTC
>TRBJ1-2|NA|NA|TRBV12-5
CASGLVAWGGRDLYGYTF
TGTGCTAGTGGTTTGGTCGCTTGGGGGGGCAGAGATCTCTATGGCTACACCTTC
>TRBJ2-1|TRBD2|NA|TRBV10-2
CASTEREVSYNEQFF
TGCGCCAGTACTGAGCGGGAGGTCTCCTACAATGAGCAGTTCTTC
>TRBJ2-1|NA|NA|TRBV11-3
CASSLGGRSQYNEQFF
TGTGCCAGCAGCTTAGGAGGCCGATCTCAGTACAATGAGCAGTTCTTC
>TRBJ2-1|NA|once|TRBV2
CASSEEGSSYNEQFF
TGTGCCAGCAGTGAAGAGGGGTCCTCCTACAATGAGCAGTTCTTC
>TRBJ1-2|TRBD1|NA|TRBV29-1
CSVAVGQGHGYTF
TGCAGCGTCGCTGTGGGACAGGGCCATGGCTACACCTTC
>TRBJ2-1|TRBD1|NA|TRBV29-1
CSVARDRGYNEQFF
TGCAGCGTTGCCCGGGACAGAGGATACAATGAGCAGTTCTTC
>TRBJ1-2|NA|NA|TRBV5-1
CASSSVPYYGYTF
TGCGCCAGCAGCTCGGTGCCGTACTATGGCTACACCTTC
>TRBJ2-1|TRBD2|NA|TRBV28
CASSSLGGLANNEQFF
TGTGCCAGCAGTTCCCTCGGGGGACTAGCAAACAATGAGCAGTTCTTC